Listed below are T cell receptor beta chains from one sample, sequenced in a study of blood T cell repertoires in COVID-19. Profiled with immunoSEQ multiplex PCR; TCRdb holds only in-frame clones, not every one. The table includes around 170,000 clones, about 82% detected once. Sequencing was carried out using peripheral blood. These receptors all come from a man between 45 and 60 years old with active or convalescent COVID-19. The conserved cysteine and the conserved F or W are not part of the CDR3 here.

V gene	J gene	CDR3 protein
TRBV7-2	TRBJ2-1	ASSPLNSGGRQF
TRBV4-1	TRBJ2-7	ASSQAGTGGSYEQY
TRBV2	TRBJ1-6	ASSEVLRLGTLH
TRBV19	TRBJ2-1	AVSQVAGGPNEQF
TRBV29-1	TRBJ2-3	SVVRDTQY
TRBV21-1	TRBJ2-3	ASSLQARDRESSTDTQY
TRBV6-1	TRBJ2-3	ASSDRGWTDTQY
TRBV2	TRBJ2-1	ASRGTGGNEQF
TRBV6-5	TRBJ1-1	ASHRVMNTEAF
TRBV24-1	TRBJ2-3	ATSDLFADTQY
TRBV3-1/TRBV3-2	TRBJ1-1	ASSQESRGTEAF
TRBV29-1	TRBJ1-1	SASGTVHTEAF
TRBV4-2	TRBJ1-2	ASSQDGSQLVYGYT
TRBV3-1/TRBV3-2	TRBJ2-7	ASSQDLVGSWEQY
TRBV5-1	TRBJ1-1	ASSRDRGPEVGAF
TRBV7-2	TRBJ1-2	ASSLNLQLGTMVDGYT
TRBV2	TRBJ1-2	ASSDYGHRYGYT
TRBV5-1	TRBJ1-1	ASSPRTGDNTEAF
TRBV5-1	TRBJ2-2	ASSLGQGTGELF
TRBV6-5	TRBJ2-7	ATSMRALYEQY
TRBV18	TRBJ2-7	ASSPEQGSYEQY
TRBV27	TRBJ1-3	ASSRDTNSGNTIY
TRBV24-1	TRBJ2-5	ATSGRTGWGETQY
TRBV4-1	TRBJ1-6	ASSRVGLKVSPLH
TRBV25-1	TRBJ2-2	ASSARTGGQNTGELF
TRBV6-5	TRBJ1-6	AGSSEARAPLH
TRBV29-1	TRBJ2-7	SAWTASYEQY
TRBV6-2/TRBV6-3	TRBJ2-7	ASSQGHEQY
TRBV18	TRBJ1-1	ASSAMTAMNTEAF
TRBV10-1	TRBJ2-7	AITTGNYEQY
TRBV6-5	TRBJ2-5	ASSYSRERETQY
TRBV6-2/TRBV6-3	TRBJ2-1	ASSYFPREAAEQF
TRBV5-6	TRBJ1-5	ASSSRGGVRVQH
TRBV11-3	TRBJ2-7	ASSLPGQGAHEQY
TRBV6-5	TRBJ1-4	ASSYSPQATGKLF
TRBV3-1/TRBV3-2	TRBJ2-7	ASSRPHGRDSGGDETYEQY
TRBV9	TRBJ2-3	ASSTVAGITDTQY
TRBV7-2	TRBJ2-5	ASSWQGGQETQY
TRBV19	TRBJ2-1	ASSPPGLAGMVDREQF
TRBV20-1	TRBJ2-3	SASGRAGSTDTQY
TRBV5-6	TRBJ1-2	ASSPRKGQGSPYGYT
TRBV7-2	TRBJ2-5	ASSTKTGTGGETQY
TRBV12-5	TRBJ1-2	ASGVSRGYGYT
TRBV18	TRBJ2-7	ASSPSLSDEQY
TRBV4-2	TRBJ1-1	ASSQDRWQGVNTEAF
TRBV6-2/TRBV6-3	TRBJ1-6	ASSLPPGGNSPLH
TRBV24-1	TRBJ1-1	ATSTREQSTEAF
TRBV6-5	TRBJ2-7	ASSPDRLRLPQY
TRBV9	TRBJ1-3	ASSMTGSNSGNTIY
TRBV10-3	TRBJ2-7	AISDLPGQGDEQY
TRBV6-6	TRBJ1-1	ASNLEGTRNTEAF
TRBV9	TRBJ2-7	ASSGTGDYEQY
TRBV7-2	TRBJ2-5	ASSWTSGEGETQY